Reported below is one TCR beta chain. Its antigen is currently unknown. This sample was included in a study of cytomegalovirus exposure and HLA in healthy donors. Study-wide results and limits: Clonal expansion, a later analysis showed, was greater in HLA-associated TCR beta chains than in equally common others. A later analysis found most CMV-associated TCR beta chains apparently HLA-restricted. TCR beta chain V- and J-gene trimming was linked, in a later analysis, to a missense variant in DCLRE1C.

The CDR3 runs 17 residues. Trimming took 4 bases from V and 0 from J, leaving 17 bases between them. Per germline, CDR1 ENHRY and CDR2 SYGVKD. PCR amplification relied on 60 Vbeta primers (plus 13 Jbeta primers). The assay was immunoSEQ multiplex PCR, and TCRdb's table has in-frame clones only and misses some. This table has fewer than 300,000 clones, 75% to 90% appearing once. This chain links TRBV10-3 with TRBJ2-3; D remains ambiguous. The origin of this receptor is a girl aged 2-10 years in good health and CMV-seronegative. Sequencing was done on a sample of PBMCs. The CDR3 here is CAISVELPTSSTDTQYF. In nucleotides, the CDR3 is TGTGCCATCAGTGTTGAACTCCCGACATCTAGCACAGATACGCAGTATTTT.